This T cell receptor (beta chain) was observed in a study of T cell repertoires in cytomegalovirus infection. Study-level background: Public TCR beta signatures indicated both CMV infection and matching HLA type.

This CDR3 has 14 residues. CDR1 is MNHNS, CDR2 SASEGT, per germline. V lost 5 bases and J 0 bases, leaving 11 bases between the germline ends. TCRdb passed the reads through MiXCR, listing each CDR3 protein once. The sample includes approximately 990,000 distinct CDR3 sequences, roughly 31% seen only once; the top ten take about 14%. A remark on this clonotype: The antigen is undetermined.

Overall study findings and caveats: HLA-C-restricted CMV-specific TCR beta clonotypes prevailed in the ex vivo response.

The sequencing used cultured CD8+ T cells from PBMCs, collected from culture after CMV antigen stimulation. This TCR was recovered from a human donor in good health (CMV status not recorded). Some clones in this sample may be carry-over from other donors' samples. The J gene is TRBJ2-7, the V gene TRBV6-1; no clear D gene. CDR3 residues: CASSYGSYSYEQYF. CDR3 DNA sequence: TGTGCCAGCAGTTACGGGTCCTACTCCTACGAGCAGTACTTC.